The clone carrying this T cell receptor beta chain was observed many times. Newly diagnosed hyperthyroidism, duration under 2 months, in patients aged 18 to 65. This specimen belongs to a study of T cells in Graves' hyperthyroidism and ophthalmopathy. CDR3 length: 16 residues. Between the trimmed V and J ends, which lost 7 bases and 0 bases, there was a span of 16 bases. The germline gives CDR1 KGHDR, CDR2 SFDVKD. Researchers took RNA transcripts and amplified the TCR beta CDR3 regions from them. Carried out on the TCR CDR3, a first-round RT-PCR used the HTBI primer set. TCRdb reprocessed the multiplex PCR reads with MiXCR, giving one entry per CDR3 protein. The sample records around 97,000 distinct CDR3 sequences, roughly 47% being singletons.

The gene calls are TRBV24-1 and TRBJ2-3; no clear D. Sequenced input: blood. The TCR originated in a man aged 35 to 55 with Graves' hyperthyroidism. The CDR3 protein is CATSPARSSSTDTQYF. The CDR3 DNA follows: TGTGCCACCAGCCCAGCCCGCTCCTCGAGCACAGATACGCAGTATTTT.